This T cell receptor beta chain was identified in a study of cytomegalovirus exposure and HLA in healthy donors. Looking at the study overall: A prior analysis found about 110 million unique TCR beta sequences from around 180 million T cells. The Caucasian-associated ancestry cluster held roughly 80% of more than 350 genotyped donors.

This CDR3 contains 16 residues. Trimming shortened V by 0 bases and J by 5 bases, and 14 bases separated the two germline ends. Germline CDR1 and CDR2: MNHEY and SVGAGI. In the PCR, 60 Vbeta and 13 Jbeta primers were used. Sequenced by immunoSEQ multiplex PCR; TCRdb stores in-frame clones only, minus some. This table holds around 40,000 clones, over 65% found once. This receptor was taken from a man between 45 and 60 years old in good health and CMV-seropositive. The sequenced sample consisted of PBMCs. This chain joins TRBV6-5 and TRBJ2-1; D remains unclear. DNA of the CDR3: TGTGCCAGCAGTTACTCGCCGGGTGGATTCAACAATGAGCAGTTCTTC. Translating it yields CASSYSPGGFNNEQFF.